These T cell receptor beta chains were read from a single sample in a study of OX40 agonist ivuxolimab in advanced cancers. Assay: immunoSEQ multiplex PCR; the TCRdb copy retains only in-frame clones and omits some. This table has 35,000 to 55,000 clones, roughly 94% appearing once. Sequenced material: CD4+ or CD8+ T cells sorted from blood, taken in a trial of the OX40 agonist ivuxolimab. Receptors were obtained from an adult with an advanced solid tumor such as melanoma, head and neck, liver or kidney cancer. The CDR3 runs from the conserved cysteine through the conserved F or W. The order of the fields is CDR3 length, D gene, clone size, V gene, J gene, CDR3 DNA, CDR3 protein. A D gene is named only where the DNA matches it firmly. Clone size is stated in some rows and not others, as once, few, many or a class when expanded.

15	.	.	TRBV7-8	TRBJ2-7	TGTGCCAGCAGCGCATCGACAGGATCCTCCTACGAGCAGTACTTC	CASSASTGSSYEQYF
16	.	.	TRBV9	TRBJ2-3	TGTGCCAGCAGCGCCCGGTCCGCGGGAAACACAGATACGCAGTATTTT	CASSARSAGNTDTQYF
14	.	.	TRBV4-1	TRBJ1-1	TGCGCCAGCAGCCTAGGTCCCCTCGGCGCTGAAGCTTTCTTT	CASSLGPLGAEAFF
17	.	.	TRBV9	TRBJ2-3	TGTGCCAGCAGCGTCAATCCAGCCTCGACTAGCACAGATACGCAGTATTTT	CASSVNPASTSTDTQYF
15	.	.	TRBV7-9	TRBJ2-7	TGTGCCAGCAGCTCCGTTAGAGACCTCTCCTACGAGCAGTACTTC	CASSSVRDLSYEQYF
15	TRBD1	.	TRBV6-5	TRBJ2-7	TGTGCCAGCAGTCAGGGACAGGGTGGCGCCTACGAGCAGTACTTC	CASSQGQGGAYEQYF
11	TRBD1	.	TRBV7-8	TRBJ2-7	TGTGCCAGCAGCTTCGGGACAGGGAAGTACTTC	CASSFGTGKYF
15	.	once	TRBV5-8	TRBJ2-3	TGTGCCAGCAGCTTGCCCTTTGCCGGGACAGATACGCAGTATTTT	CASSLPFAGTDTQYF
12	TRBD1	.	TRBV30	TRBJ1-2	TGTGCCTGGAGTGGACAGGGCCATGGCTACACCTTC	CAWSGQGHGYTF
12	.	.	TRBV27	TRBJ1-5	TGTGCCAGCAGTACTGGTTTTCAGCCCCAGCATTTT	CASSTGFQPQHF
13	.	.	TRBV6-6	TRBJ1-2	TGTGCCAGCAGGCTCATTGAAGACTATGGCTACACCTTC	CASRLIEDYGYTF
14	TRBD1	.	TRBV11-2	TRBJ2-7	TGTGCCAGCATTCCAGGACAGGGGGGACACGAGCAGTACTTC	CASIPGQGGHEQYF
14	.	.	TRBV6-5	TRBJ1-1	TGTGCCAGCAGTTACCCGGGAGGGAACACTGAAGCTTTCTTT	CASSYPGGNTEAFF
14	TRBD2	few	TRBV4-1	TRBJ2-7	TGCGCCAGCAGCCCTAGCGGGAGGGCCGAGGAGCAGTACTTC	CASSPSGRAEEQYF
15	TRBD1	.	TRBV5-8	TRBJ2-1	TGTGCCAGCAGCTTCACAGGGGGGCCGTACAATGAGCAGTTCTTC	CASSFTGGPYNEQFF
15	.	.	TRBV5-6	TRBJ2-2	TGTGCCAGCAGCTTGGTCCCAGGGAACACCGGGGAGCTGTTTTTT	CASSLVPGNTGELFF
15	TRBD2	.	TRBV27	TRBJ2-1	TGTGCCAGCAGTTCCCCCGGGACTAGCGGCAATGAGCAGTTCTTC	CASSSPGTSGNEQFF
15	.	once	TRBV5-5	TRBJ1-1	TGTGCCAGCAGCTTGCTGTTCAGGGTAGACACTGAAGCTTTCTTT	CASSLLFRVDTEAFF
14	TRBD1	few	TRBV15	TRBJ2-7	TGTGCCACCAGCACGGACAGGAGCTCCTACGAGCAGTACTTC	CATSTDRSSYEQYF
17	.	.	TRBV30	TRBJ2-6	TGTGCCTGGCGCAGAAGGCGTTATAAAAGTCGGGCCAACGTCCTGACTTTC	CAWRRRRYKSRANVLTF
18	TRBD2	.	TRBV13	TRBJ2-5	TGTGCCAGCAGCCCAGGACTAGTTGTTTCTCCCACCGATGAGACCCAGTACTTC	CASSPGLVVSPTDETQYF
13	.	.	TRBV29-1	TRBJ2-7	TGCAGCGTACTGGGCCGGGAAGGCTACGAGCAGTACTTC	CSVLGREGYEQYF
14	TRBD2	.	TRBV6-5	TRBJ2-7	TGTGCCAGCAGTCGGGGACTAGCGGGAGTTGAGCAGTACTTC	CASSRGLAGVEQYF
14	.	.	TRBV7-3	TRBJ1-5	TGTGCCAGCAGCCTAACGGGTCCGGGATCTCCCCAGCATTTT	CASSLTGPGSPQHF
15	TRBD2	.	TRBV27	TRBJ2-7	TGTGCCAGCAGTTCCCGGACTAGCGTTCCCTACGAGCAGTACTTC	CASSSRTSVPYEQYF
15	.	once	TRBV16	TRBJ2-7	TGTGCCAGCAGCCAATACTTCGGAGGCTTACGGGAGCAGTACTTC	CASSQYFGGLREQYF
15	TRBD1	.	TRBV9	TRBJ2-1	TGTGCCAGCAGCGTAGGGGACAGCAGCTACAATGAGCAGTTCTTC	CASSVGDSSYNEQFF
14	.	.	TRBV28	TRBJ2-1	TGTGCCAGCAGGACCGGGACACTATACAATGAGCAGTTCTTC	CASRTGTLYNEQFF
15	.	.	TRBV27	TRBJ2-2	TGTGCCAGCAGTTTAAGTCCAGGGTTGGGCGGGGAGCTGTTTTTT	CASSLSPGLGGELFF
15	.	.	TRBV6-6	TRBJ1-3	TGTGCCAGCAGTTATATGGTGGCAGGGGGAAACACCATATATTTT	CASSYMVAGGNTIYF
13	.	.	TRBV11-2	TRBJ2-7	TGTGCCAGCAGATGGACAAGCTCCTACGAGCAGTACTTC	CASRWTSSYEQYF
13	.	.	TRBV30	TRBJ1-2	TGTGCCTGGAGTGTTTTTTCTGGCTATGGCTACACCTTC	CAWSVFSGYGYTF
15	.	.	TRBV28	TRBJ1-1	TGTGCCAGCAGTCCCCGGGGAATACTTCCGACTGAAGCTTTCTTT	CASSPRGILPTEAFF
16	TRBD2	.	TRBV30	TRBJ2-2	TGTGCCTGGACCCAAAGGTGGGGAGGGGACACCGGGGAGCTGTTTTTT	CAWTQRWGGDTGELFF
15	TRBD1	once	TRBV7-9	TRBJ1-4	TGTGCCAGCAGCTCCAACAGGGGGCTGGGTGAAAAACTGTTTTTT	CASSSNRGLGEKLFF
15	.	.	TRBV5-6	TRBJ1-3	TGTGCCAGCAGCCCCCCCTACCACTCTGGAAACACCATATATTTT	CASSPPYHSGNTIYF
15	.	once	TRBV7-2	TRBJ1-2	TGTGCCAGCAGCTTACTAGCAGGGTTGGACTATGGCTACACCTTC	CASSLLAGLDYGYTF
15	.	.	TRBV5-1	TRBJ1-3	TGCGCCAGCAGCTTGGACACTTTCTCTGGAAACACCATATATTTT	CASSLDTFSGNTIYF
19	.	.	TRBV4-2	TRBJ1-2	TGTGCCAGCAGCCAAGTCAATCCCCCCCGGGACCATTTAGACTATGGCTACACCTTC	CASSQVNPPRDHLDYGYTF
13	.	.	TRBV7-8	TRBJ2-7	TGTGCCTCTGCCGGGCGATTCTCCTACGAGCAGTACTTC	CASAGRFSYEQYF